This TCR beta chain was found in a study of post-analysis software for immune sequencing data. Study context: Some patients lacked subtype; others had relapsing-remitting, secondary progressive or progressive-relapsing disease.

The study, taken as a whole, reports: Controls showed significantly higher normalized Chao1 diversity than did multiple sclerosis patients. Patients carried five TRBV segments more frequently than controls did, and TRBV5-6, TRBV5-1 and TRBV20-1 were among them.

TCR beta libraries were prepared from cDNA with unique molecular identifiers. Researchers reported about 500,000 cDNA molecules coming from approximately 1 to 10 million T cells. MiXCR, run by TCRdb on the PCR reads, gives a single entry per CDR3 protein. This sample yields a few hundred thousand distinct CDR3 sequences, of which approximately 37% are seen a single time; about 8% belongs to the top ten. As to this clonotype: Its antigen is still unknown. Because the CDR3 is missing its conserved closing phenylalanine or tryptophan, this is likely a read error.

V dropped 6 bases and J dropped 4 bases, with 20 bases sitting between them. CDR3 length: 16 residues. This clonotype was sampled from a girl aged 2-9 years with multiple sclerosis. Specimen: blood. The chain employs TRBV12-3 or TRBV12-4 and TRBJ2-3, with TRBD2 as a possible D gene (6 bases). CDR3 residues: CASSRDTSFYPDTQYS. The CDR3 bases are TGTGCCAGCAGCCGTGATACTAGCTTCTATCCAGATACGCAGTATTCT.